This TCR beta chain was sequenced in a study of blood T cell repertoires in COVID-19. Study as a whole: Whether acute or convalescent, the COVID-19 samples came from the United States, Italy and Spain. The cDNA or gDNA used as material had been derived from T cells, B-cell-depleted T cells, or PBMCs.

Trimming took off 5 bases at V and 4 bases at J, with 14 bases between the two ends. Germline V gene sequence: CDR1 SGHAT, CDR2 FQNNGV. This CDR3 is built from 14 residues. Authors' methods: Cell counts per sample came from amplifying reference gene primers. This table comes from immunoSEQ multiplex PCR, and its TCRdb copy is limited to in-frame clones, with some not included. The V and J calls and clone size are taken from that table; D and trimming were inferred from the DNA. The data show about 290,000 clones, around 90% seen once. Sample: peripheral blood. The TCR comes from a woman aged 40 to 50 who had recovered from COVID-19. The V and J genes are TRBV11-2 and TRBJ2-5; D gene ambiguous. The CDR3 DNA sequence: TGTGCCAGCAGCCCCAGTGGTGGCGGAGAGACCCAGTACTTC. Translated, it gives CASSPSGGGETQYF.